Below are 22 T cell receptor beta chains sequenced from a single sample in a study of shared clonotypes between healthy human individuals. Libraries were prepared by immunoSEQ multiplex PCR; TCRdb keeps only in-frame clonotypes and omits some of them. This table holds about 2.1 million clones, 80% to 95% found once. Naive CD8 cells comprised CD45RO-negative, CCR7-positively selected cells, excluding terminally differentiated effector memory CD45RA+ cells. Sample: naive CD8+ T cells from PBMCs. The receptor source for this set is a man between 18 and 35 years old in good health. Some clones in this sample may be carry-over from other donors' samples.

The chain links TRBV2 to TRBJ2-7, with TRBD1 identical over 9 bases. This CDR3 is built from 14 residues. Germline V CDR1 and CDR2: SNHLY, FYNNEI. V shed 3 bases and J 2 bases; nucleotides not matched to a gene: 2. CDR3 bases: TGTGCCAGCAGTGACCGGACAGGGGCCTACGAGCAGTACTTC. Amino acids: CASSDRTGAYEQYF.

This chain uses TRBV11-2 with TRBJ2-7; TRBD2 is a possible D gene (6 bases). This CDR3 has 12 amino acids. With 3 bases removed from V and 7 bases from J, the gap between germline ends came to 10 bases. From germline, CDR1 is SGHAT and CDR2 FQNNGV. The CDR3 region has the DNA TGTGCCAGCAGCTTGGCGGGGAGGGAGCAGTACTTC. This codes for CASSLAGREQYF.

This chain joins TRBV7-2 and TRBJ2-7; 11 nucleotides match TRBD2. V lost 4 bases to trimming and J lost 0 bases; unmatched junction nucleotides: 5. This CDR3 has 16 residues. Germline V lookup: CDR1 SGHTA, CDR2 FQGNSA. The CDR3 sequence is CASSSPTSGSSYEQYF. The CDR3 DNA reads TGTGCCAGCAGCTCCCCTACTAGCGGGAGCTCCTACGAGCAGTACTTC.

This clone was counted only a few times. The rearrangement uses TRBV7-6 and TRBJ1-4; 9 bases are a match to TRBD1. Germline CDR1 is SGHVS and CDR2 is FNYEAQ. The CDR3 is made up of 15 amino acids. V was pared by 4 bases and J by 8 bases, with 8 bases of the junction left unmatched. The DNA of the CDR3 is TGTGCCAGCAGCTGTACACAGGGGGCTGGGGAAAAACTGTTTTTT. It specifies CASSCTQGAGEKLFF. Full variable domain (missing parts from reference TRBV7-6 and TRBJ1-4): GAGVSQSPRYKVTKRGQDVALRCDPISGHVSLYWYRQALGQGPEFLTYFNYEAQQDKSGLPNDRFSAERPEGSISTLTIQRTEQRDSAMYRCASSCTQGAGEKLFFGSGTQLSVL.

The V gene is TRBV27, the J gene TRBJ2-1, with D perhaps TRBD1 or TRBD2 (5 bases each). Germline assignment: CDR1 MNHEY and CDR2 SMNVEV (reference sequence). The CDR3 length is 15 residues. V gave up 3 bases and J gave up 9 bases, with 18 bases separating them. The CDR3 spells CASSFTARGVGEQFF. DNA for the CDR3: TGTGCCAGCAGTTTCACGGCTAGAGGGGTCGGTGAGCAGTTCTTC.

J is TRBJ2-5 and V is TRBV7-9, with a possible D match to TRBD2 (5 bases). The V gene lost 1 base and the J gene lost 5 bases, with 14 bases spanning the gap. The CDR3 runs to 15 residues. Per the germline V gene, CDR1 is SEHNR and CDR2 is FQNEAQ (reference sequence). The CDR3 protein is CASSLGRGVGETQYF. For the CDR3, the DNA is TGTGCCAGCAGCTTAGGACGGGGAGTGGGGGAGACCCAGTACTTC.

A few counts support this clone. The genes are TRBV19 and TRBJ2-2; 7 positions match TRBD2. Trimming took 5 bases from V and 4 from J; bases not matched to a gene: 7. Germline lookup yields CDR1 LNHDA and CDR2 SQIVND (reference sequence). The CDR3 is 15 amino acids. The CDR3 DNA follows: TGTGCCAGTAGTTTCTCCCCGGGGGGCACCGGGGAGCTGTTTTTT. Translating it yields CASSFSPGGTGELFF.

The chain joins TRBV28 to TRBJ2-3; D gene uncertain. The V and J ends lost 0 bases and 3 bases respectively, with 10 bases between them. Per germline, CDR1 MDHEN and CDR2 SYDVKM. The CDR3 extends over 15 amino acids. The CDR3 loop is CASSLWAESTDTQYF. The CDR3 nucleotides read TGTGCCAGCAGTTTATGGGCAGAATCGACAGATACGCAGTATTTT.

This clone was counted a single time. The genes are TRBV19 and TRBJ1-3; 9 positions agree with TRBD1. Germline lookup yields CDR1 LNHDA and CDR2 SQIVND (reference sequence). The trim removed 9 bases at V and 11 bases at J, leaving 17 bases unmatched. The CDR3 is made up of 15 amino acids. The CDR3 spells CASPSTGGFAGAIYF. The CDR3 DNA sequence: TGTGCCAGCCCTTCTACAGGGGGCTTCGCGGGCGCCATATATTTT.

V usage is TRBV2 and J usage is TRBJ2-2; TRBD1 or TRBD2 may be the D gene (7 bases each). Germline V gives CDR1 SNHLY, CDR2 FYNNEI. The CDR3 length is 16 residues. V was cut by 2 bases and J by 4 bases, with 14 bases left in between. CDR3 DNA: TGTGCCAGCAGTGAACCGGCAGGGGGGGTCACCGGGGAGCTGTTTTTT. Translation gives CASSEPAGGVTGELFF.

The CDR3 sequence: CASIATLTLEAFF. DNA of the CDR3: TGTGCCAGTATAGCGACCCTAACTCTTGAAGCTTTCTTT. This sequence joins TRBV19 and TRBJ1-1; D uncertain. The CDR3 is 13 amino acids. CDR1 LNHDA and CDR2 SQIVND come from the germline V gene (reference sequence). Deletions cut 7 bases from V and 7 bases from J, with 16 bases between.

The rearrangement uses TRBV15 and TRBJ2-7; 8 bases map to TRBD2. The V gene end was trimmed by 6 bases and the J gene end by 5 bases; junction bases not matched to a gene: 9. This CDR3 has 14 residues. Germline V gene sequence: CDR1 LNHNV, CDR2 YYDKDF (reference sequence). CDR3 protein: CATRGEGTRDEQYF. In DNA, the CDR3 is TGTGCCACCAGAGGGGAAGGGACTAGAGACGAGCAGTACTTC.

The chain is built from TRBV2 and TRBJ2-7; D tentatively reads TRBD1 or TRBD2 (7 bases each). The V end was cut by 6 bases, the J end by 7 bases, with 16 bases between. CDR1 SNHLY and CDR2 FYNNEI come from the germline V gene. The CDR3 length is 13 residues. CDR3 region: CASRTGREWEQYF. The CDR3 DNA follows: TGTGCCAGCAGGACAGGGAGGGAGTGGGAGCAGTACTTC.

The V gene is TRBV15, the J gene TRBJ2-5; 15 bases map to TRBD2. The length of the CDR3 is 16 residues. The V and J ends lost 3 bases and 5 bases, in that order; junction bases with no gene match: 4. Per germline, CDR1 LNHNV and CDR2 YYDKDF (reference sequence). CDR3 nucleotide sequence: TGTGCCACCAGCAGTGGACTAGCGGGAGGGCGGGAGACCCAGTACTTC. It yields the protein CATSSGLAGGRETQYF.

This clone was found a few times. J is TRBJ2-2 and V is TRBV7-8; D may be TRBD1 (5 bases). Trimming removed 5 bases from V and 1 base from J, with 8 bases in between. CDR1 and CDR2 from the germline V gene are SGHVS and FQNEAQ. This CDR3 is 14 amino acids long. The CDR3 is CASSPGQNTGELFF. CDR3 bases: TGTGCCAGCAGCCCCGGACAGAACACCGGGGAGCTGTTTTTT.

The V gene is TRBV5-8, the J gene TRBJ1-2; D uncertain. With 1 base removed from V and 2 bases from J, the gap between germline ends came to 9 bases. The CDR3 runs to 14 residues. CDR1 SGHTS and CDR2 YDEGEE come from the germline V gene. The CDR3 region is CASSLPSRNYGYTF. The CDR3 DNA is TGTGCCAGCAGCTTGCCGAGCAGGAACTATGGCTACACCTTC.

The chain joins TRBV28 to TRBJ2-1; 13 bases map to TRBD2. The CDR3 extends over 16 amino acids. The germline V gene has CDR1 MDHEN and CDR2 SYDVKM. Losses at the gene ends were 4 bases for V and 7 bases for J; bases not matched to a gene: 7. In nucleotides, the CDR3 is TGTGCCAGCAGTTCCGGACTAGCGGGAGTATTGAATGAGCAGTTCTTC. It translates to CASSSGLAGVLNEQFF.

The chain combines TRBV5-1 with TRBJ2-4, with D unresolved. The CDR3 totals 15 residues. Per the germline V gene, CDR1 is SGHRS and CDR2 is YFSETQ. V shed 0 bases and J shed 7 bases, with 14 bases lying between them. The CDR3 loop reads CASSLEGNTDNIQYF. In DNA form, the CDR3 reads TGCGCCAGCAGCTTGGAAGGGAATACTGACAACATTCAGTACTTC. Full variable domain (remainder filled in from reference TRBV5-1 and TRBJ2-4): KAGVTQTPRYLIKTRGQQVTLSCSPISGHRSVSWYQQTPGQGLQFLFEYFSETQRNKGNFPGRFSGRQFSNSRSEMNVSTLELGDSALYLCASSLEGNTDNIQYFGAGTRLSVL.

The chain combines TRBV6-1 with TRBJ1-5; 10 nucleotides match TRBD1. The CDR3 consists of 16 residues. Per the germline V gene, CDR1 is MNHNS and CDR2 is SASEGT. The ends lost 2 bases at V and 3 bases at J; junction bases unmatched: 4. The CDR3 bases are TGTGCCAGCAGTGAAAAGGGACAGGGGTACAATCAGCCCCAGCATTTT. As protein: CASSEKGQGYNQPQHF.

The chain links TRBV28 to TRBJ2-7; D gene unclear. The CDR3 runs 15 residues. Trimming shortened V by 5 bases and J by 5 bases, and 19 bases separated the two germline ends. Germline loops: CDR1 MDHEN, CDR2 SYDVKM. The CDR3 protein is CASSTDRYPKNEQYF. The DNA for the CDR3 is TGTGCCAGCAGTACCGACCGGTACCCCAAGAACGAGCAGTACTTC.

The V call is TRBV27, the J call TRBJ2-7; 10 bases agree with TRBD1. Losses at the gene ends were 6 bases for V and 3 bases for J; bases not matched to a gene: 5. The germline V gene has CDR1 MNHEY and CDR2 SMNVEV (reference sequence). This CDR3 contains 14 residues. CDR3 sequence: CASRPGTGVYEQYF. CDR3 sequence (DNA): TGTGCCAGCAGACCCGGGACAGGGGTCTACGAGCAGTACTTC.

This chain's CDR3 is CASSEAYRAQPQHF. CDR3 nucleotides: TGTGCCAGCAGTGAAGCATACAGGGCTCAGCCCCAGCATTTT. This sequence joins TRBV6-1 and TRBJ1-5, with D perhaps TRBD1 (6 bases). The CDR3 runs 14 residues. Germline loops: CDR1 MNHNS, CDR2 SASEGT. Between the trimmed V and J ends, which lost 0 bases and 6 bases, there was a span of 9 bases.